The T cell receptor beta chain described here comes from a study of a mutant IDH1 vaccine in newly diagnosed glioma. Study information: It was radiotherapy, temozolomide, or both that patients received previously, with most receiving both. Notes on the study in general: Changes in top peripheral clonotypes did not appear linked to pseudoprogression. Vaccine-induced responses were seen in under 95% of patients, spanning several MHC alleles.

The CDR3 has 14 amino acids. V lost 0 bases and J lost 7, with 15 bases in between. Germline lookup yields CDR1 SQVTM and CDR2 ANQGSEA. Concerning this clone: Its antigen is undetermined.

Stated time point: week 5, during vaccination. Doses consisted of 300 ug of mutant IDH1 20-mer peptide each, paired with topical imiquimod. Clones were sequenced by immunoSEQ multiplex PCR, and TCRdb holds only the in-frame ones, with some missing. The profile shows 25,000 to 35,000 clones, about 89% of them singletons. This material consisted of PBMCs, taken from a glioma patient whose treatment included an IDH1 peptide vaccine. The origin of this receptor is a young man with glioma. This chain uses TRBV29-1 with TRBJ1-2, with D possibly TRBD1 on 6 matching bases. CDR3 sequence reads: CSVEDFRGAGGYTF. For the CDR3, the DNA is TGCAGCGTTGAAGATTTCCGGGGGGCTGGTGGCTACACCTTC.